The subject of this entry is one T cell receptor beta chain. The specificity of this receptor is unknown. No qualities accompany the bases; no much larger clone lies one base away. Patients with autoimmune disease history or receiving systemic immunosuppression were excluded from the trial. Peripheral blood for TCR sequencing was collected from all dose cohorts at baseline, on cycle 4 day 1, and on cycle 7 day 1. Samples came from an open-label, multicenter, first-in-human phase I dose-escalation trial of ivuxolimab. Adults with locally advanced or metastatic melanoma, renal cell, hepatocellular, or head and neck squamous cell carcinoma were enrolled in the trial. Before TCR sequencing, CD4+ and CD8+ T cells were separately sorted from peripheral blood. This sample was included in a study of OX40 agonist ivuxolimab in advanced cancers. Describing the broader study: Ivuxolimab was a fully human IgG2 agonistic monoclonal antibody targeting the costimulatory receptor OX40 (CD134). Intravenous ivuxolimab was administered to patients every 2 weeks at six dose levels: 0.01, 0.1, 0.3, 1.5, 3 and 10 mg/kg. Of the approximately 54 dose-escalation patients, hepatocellular carcinoma was present in roughly 19, melanoma in around 15, renal cell carcinoma in 9 and head and neck cancer in 9. In the dose-escalation cohort, more than 75% of patients were male, and the mean age was roughly 60 years, with a range of roughly 20 to 80. Prior anti-PD-1, anti-PD-L1 or anti-CTLA-4 therapy was permitted, and checkpoint inhibitors had been received by roughly 40% of dose-escalation patients. Partial responses occurred in three dose-escalation patients: two with cutaneous melanoma and one with hepatocellular carcinoma. The point of sequencing TCRbeta in the periphery was to test whether ivuxolimab changed TCR sequence diversity and drove clonal T-cell expansion. The paper describes the monotherapy dose-escalation part (N = 52 patients) of the phase I trial of ivuxolimab. What the authors observed across the whole study: After ivuxolimab, expanded clones were on average more numerous among CD8+ T cells than among CD4+ T cells. At doses of 0.1 to 3.0 mg/kg, clonal expansion of both CD4+ and CD8+ blood T cells was observed from baseline to week 6. In the 0.1-3.0 mg/kg groups, partial responders had among the lowest normalized peripheral clonal expansion, particularly in CD8+ T cells. Which antigens the clonally expanded peripheral T cells were specific for was not determined. Low levels of normalized T-cell clonal expansion were also seen in some patients who did not respond.

To sequence the TCRbeta CDR3 region, genomic DNA was isolated from the sorted cells. The immunoSEQ Assay was used to sequence the TCRbeta CDR3 regions. TCRdb stores this immuneACCESS table with in-frame sequences only. Part of the clones is absent; in the studies checked, under half of the shortfall reflects unresolved V genes, and no reason is known for the rest. This sample has tens of thousands of clones in its table, and 83% of those were observed once. 0.7% of the sample goes to the ten largest clones. From its cysteine to its phenylalanine, the CDR3 spans 15 amino acids. The CDR3 DNA has 45 bases and is translated from base 1. V is pared back by 7 bases and J by 4 bases, with 21 bases lying between the germline termini. Taken from the germline V gene, the CDR1 and CDR2 loops are SQVTM and ANQGSEA.

This receptor was identified in an adult with an advanced solid tumor such as melanoma, head and neck, liver or kidney cancer. Recombination linked TRBV29-1 to TRBJ2-3; a weak D assignment points to TRBD2 (7 bases agree). This specimen was CD4+ or CD8+ T cells sorted from blood, taken in a trial of the OX40 agonist ivuxolimab. This receptor has the CDR3 CSAQGGALPPDTQYF. DNA sequence: TGCAGCGCACAAGGGGGGGCCCTCCCCCCAGATACGCAGTATTTT.